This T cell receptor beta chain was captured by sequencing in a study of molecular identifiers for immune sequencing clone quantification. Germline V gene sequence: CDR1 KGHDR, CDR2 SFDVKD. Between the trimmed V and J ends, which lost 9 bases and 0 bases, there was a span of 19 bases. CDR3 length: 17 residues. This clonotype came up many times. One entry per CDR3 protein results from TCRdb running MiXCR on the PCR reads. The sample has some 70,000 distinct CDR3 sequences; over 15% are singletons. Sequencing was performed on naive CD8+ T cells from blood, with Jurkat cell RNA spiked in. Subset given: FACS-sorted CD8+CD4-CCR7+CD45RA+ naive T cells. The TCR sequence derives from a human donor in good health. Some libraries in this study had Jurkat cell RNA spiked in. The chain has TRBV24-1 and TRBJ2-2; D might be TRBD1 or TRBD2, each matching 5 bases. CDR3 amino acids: CATGTGTLGPNTGELFF. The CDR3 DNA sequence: TGTGCCACCGGAACCGGGACGTTGGGTCCGAACACCGGGGAGCTGTTTTTT.